This is a list of T cell receptor beta chains from one sample in a study of shared clonotypes between healthy human individuals. Generated by immunoSEQ multiplex PCR, the TCRdb table keeps only in-frame clones and is missing some. The table shows more than 500,000 clones, with around 96% occurring only once. The specimen sequenced was naive CD8+ T cells sorted from blood. Receptors originate from a woman in her twenties or thirties in good health. Both conserved end residues are part of each CDR3. Fields, in order: J gene, D gene, V gene, clone size, CDR3 DNA, CDR3 protein. The D gene is left open where the match is weak. Part of the rows lack a size; the others show once, few, many or a class for expanded clones.

>TRBJ2-6|NA|TRBV30|NA
TGTGCCTGGACGTCGGGGTCCGGGGCCAACGTCCTGACTTTC
CAWTSGSGANVLTF
>TRBJ2-5|NA|TRBV19|NA
TGTGCCAGTAGTATAGATGTAGCAGCGGAGCAAGAGACCCAGTACTTC
CASSIDVAAEQETQYF
>TRBJ2-3|TRBD2|TRBV6-5|NA
TGTGCCAGCAGTTACTCGACTAGCGGGGACCCGGCGCAGTATTTT
CASSYSTSGDPAQYF
>TRBJ2-5|NA|TRBV19|NA
TGTGCCAGTAGTATCTCTGAAGAGACCCAGTACTTC
CASSISEETQYF
>TRBJ1-3|NA|TRBV9|NA
TGTGCCAGCAGCGCGGCCCAGGGACCGACGGATTTT
CASSAAQGPTDF
>TRBJ2-1|TRBD2|TRBV5-1|once
TGCGCCAGCAGCTTGATGCGGGACTACGAGCAGTTCTTC
CASSLMRDYEQFF
>TRBJ2-1|NA|TRBV7-9|NA
TGTGCCAGCAGCGGGGGACGGCACAATGAGCAGTTCTTC
CASSGGRHNEQFF
>TRBJ2-7|NA|TRBV9|NA
TGTGCCAGCAGCGTAGGGGGGGAGTCAGGCGAGCAGTACTTC
CASSVGGESGEQYF
>TRBJ1-2|NA|TRBV4-2|NA
TGTGCCAGCAGCCTAGGACTGGCTATCTATGGCTACACCTTC
CASSLGLAIYGYTF
>TRBJ1-1|NA|TRBV5-6|NA
TGTGCCAGCAGCGCCGACAGGACCCTCCTGCACACTGAAGCTTTCTTT
CASSADRTLLHTEAFF
>TRBJ1-4|TRBD1|TRBV7-8|NA
TGTGCCAGCAGCCCCCAGGACAGGGGGTTGGGGGAAAAACTGTTTTTT
CASSPQDRGLGEKLFF
>TRBJ2-1|NA|TRBV2|NA
TGTGCCAGCGGAGAAGACAGAAGTTATAACAATGAGCAGTTCTTC
CASGEDRSYNNEQFF
>TRBJ2-7|TRBD2|TRBV9|NA
TGTGCCAGCAGCGTCTTTAGCGGGCCGACCTACGAGCAGTACTTC
CASSVFSGPTYEQYF
>TRBJ2-7|NA|TRBV5-1|NA
TGCGCCAGCAGCTTGGAAAACCCGTGGCTGCAGTACTTC
CASSLENPWLQYF
>TRBJ2-7|TRBD2|TRBV2|NA
TGTGCCAGCAGTCCAGACGCTAGCGGGGGGGCCTACGAGCAGTACTTC
CASSPDASGGAYEQYF
>TRBJ2-7|TRBD1|TRBV19|NA
TGTGCCAGTAGTATAGGACAGGGGATGTACGAGCAGTACTTC
CASSIGQGMYEQYF
>TRBJ2-5|NA|TRBV7-9|NA
TGTGCCAGCAGCGCACCGGGACCAGGCCAAGAGACCCAGTACTTC
CASSAPGPGQETQYF
>TRBJ2-2|NA|TRBV5-6|once
TGTGCCAGCAGCGAAGACTGGAACGGGGAGCTGTTTTTT
CASSEDWNGELFF
>TRBJ2-7|NA|TRBV7-8|NA
TGTGCCAGCAGCTTAGTTGGTAGCAGCTCCTACGAGCAGTACTTC
CASSLVGSSSYEQYF
>TRBJ2-1|NA|TRBV7-6|NA
TGTGCCAGCAGCCCCACCTGGACGAATGAGCAGTTCTTC
CASSPTWTNEQFF
>TRBJ2-1|TRBD2|TRBV27|NA
TGTGCCAGCAGTTCCAGCGGGGGCTACAATGAGCAGTTCTTC
CASSSSGGYNEQFF
>TRBJ2-5|TRBD2|TRBV2|NA
TGTGCCAGCAGTCCCCGGGAGGGTTGGGGGGAGACCCAGTACTTC
CASSPREGWGETQYF
>TRBJ1-2|NA|TRBV5-6|NA
TGTGCCAGCAACCTTGGCCCACCCAACAGGGAAGGTATCTATGGCTACACCTTC
CASNLGPPNREGIYGYTF
>TRBJ2-7|NA|TRBV11-2|NA
TGTGCCAGCAGCACCCTAGAGGGCCCCTACGAGCAGTACTTC
CASSTLEGPYEQYF
>TRBJ2-2|NA|TRBV28|NA
TGTGCCAGCAGGAGACAGGTCGTAACCGGGGAGCTGTTTTTT
CASRRQVVTGELFF
>TRBJ2-1|NA|TRBV7-9|NA
TGTGCCAGCAGCTCGAGACAGCAAACCTACAATGAGCAGTTCTTC
CASSSRQQTYNEQFF
>TRBJ1-2|NA|TRBV27|NA
TGTGCCAGCAGTTTCGGGCCGGGGGCTGGCTACACCTTC
CASSFGPGAGYTF
>TRBJ1-2|NA|TRBV27|NA
TGTGCCAGCAGTAAAACAGGGCGCTATGGCTACACCTTC
CASSKTGRYGYTF
>TRBJ2-3|NA|TRBV7-9|NA
TGTGCCAGCAGCTCTTCGGGGAGGGGGCCCACAGATACGCAGTATTTT
CASSSSGRGPTDTQYF
>TRBJ2-7|NA|TRBV18|once
TGTGCCAGCTCACCGACGTATGACTCCGCGGTGCTAAGTCCCTACGAGCAGTACTTC
CASSPTYDSAVLSPYEQYF
>TRBJ1-2|TRBD1|TRBV28|NA
TGTGCCAGCAGAAGGGGACAGGCGGCTGGCTACACCTTC
CASRRGQAAGYTF
>TRBJ2-7|NA|TRBV23-1|NA
TGCGCCAGCAGTCAATCTGGACAGCTCTCCTACGAGCAGTACTTC
CASSQSGQLSYEQYF
>TRBJ2-2|NA|TRBV28|NA
TGTGCCAGCAGTTCGGGGGCAAACACCGGGGAGCTGTTTTTT
CASSSGANTGELFF
>TRBJ1-2|NA|TRBV28|NA
TGTGCCAGCAGTTTATTGTTTGGAGGGGCGGATGGCTACACCTTC
CASSLLFGGADGYTF
>TRBJ2-7|NA|TRBV2|NA
TGTGCCAGCAGTGAAGGGGCAGGGAGGACCTACGAGCAGTACTTC
CASSEGAGRTYEQYF
>TRBJ2-1|NA|TRBV13|NA
TGTGCCAGCAGCTTCGCATCGCGGGGCTACAATGAGCAGTTCTTC
CASSFASRGYNEQFF